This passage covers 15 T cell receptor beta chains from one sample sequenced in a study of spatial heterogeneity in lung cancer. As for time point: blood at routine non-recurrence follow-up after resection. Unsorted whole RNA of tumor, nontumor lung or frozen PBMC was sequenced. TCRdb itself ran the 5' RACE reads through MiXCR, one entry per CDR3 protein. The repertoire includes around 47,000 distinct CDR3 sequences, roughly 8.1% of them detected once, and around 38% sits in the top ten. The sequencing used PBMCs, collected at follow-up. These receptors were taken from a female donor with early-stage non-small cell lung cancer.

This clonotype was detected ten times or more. The CDR3 loop reads CASSSQGAWGYF. As DNA, the CDR3 is TGTGCCAGCAGCTCGCAGGGGGCCTGGGGGTATTTT. V gene TRBV7-2 combines with J gene TRBJ2-3; 8 bases match TRBD1. Trimming at V came to 4 bases and at J to 14 bases, leaving 8 bases not matched to a gene. From germline, CDR1 is SGHTA and CDR2 FQGNSA. The CDR3 runs 12 residues.

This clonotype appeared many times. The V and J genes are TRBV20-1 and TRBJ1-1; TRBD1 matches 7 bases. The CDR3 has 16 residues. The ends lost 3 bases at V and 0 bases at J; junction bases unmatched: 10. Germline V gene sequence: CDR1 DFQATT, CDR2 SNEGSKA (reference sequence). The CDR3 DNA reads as TGCAGTGCTAGGGGAACAGGGGAGGGGATGAACACTGAAGCTTTCTTT. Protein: CSARGTGEGMNTEAFF.

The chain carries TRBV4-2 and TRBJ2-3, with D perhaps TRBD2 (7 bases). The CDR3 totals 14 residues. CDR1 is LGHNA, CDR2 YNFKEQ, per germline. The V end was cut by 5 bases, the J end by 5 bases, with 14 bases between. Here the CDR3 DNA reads TGTGCCAGCAGCGCGGGGGCCGCTGAAGATACGCAGTATTTT. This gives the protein CASSAGAAEDTQYF.

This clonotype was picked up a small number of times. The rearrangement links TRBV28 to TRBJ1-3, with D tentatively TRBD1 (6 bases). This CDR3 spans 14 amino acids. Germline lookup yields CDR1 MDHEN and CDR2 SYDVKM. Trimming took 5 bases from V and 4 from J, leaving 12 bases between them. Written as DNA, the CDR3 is TGTGCCAGCAGTATGGGGGCCGGAGGAAACACCATATATTTT. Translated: CASSMGAGGNTIYF.

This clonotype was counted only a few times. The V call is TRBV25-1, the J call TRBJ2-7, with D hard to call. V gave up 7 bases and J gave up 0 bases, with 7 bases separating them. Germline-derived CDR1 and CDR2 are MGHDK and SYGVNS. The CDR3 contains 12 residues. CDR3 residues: CASTDGSYEQYF. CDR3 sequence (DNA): TGTGCCAGCACGGACGGCTCCTACGAGCAGTACTTC.

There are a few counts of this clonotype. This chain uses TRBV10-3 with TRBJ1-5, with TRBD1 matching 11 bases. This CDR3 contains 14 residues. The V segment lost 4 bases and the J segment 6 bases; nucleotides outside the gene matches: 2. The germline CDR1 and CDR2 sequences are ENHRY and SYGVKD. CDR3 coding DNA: TGTGCCATCAGTGGGACAGGGGGCGGTCAGCCCCAGCATTTT. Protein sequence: CAISGTGGGQPQHF.

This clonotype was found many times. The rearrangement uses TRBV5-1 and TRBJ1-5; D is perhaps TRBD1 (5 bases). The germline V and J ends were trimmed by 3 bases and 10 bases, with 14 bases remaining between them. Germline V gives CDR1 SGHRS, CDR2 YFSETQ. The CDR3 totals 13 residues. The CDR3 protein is CASSWDGQGPQHF. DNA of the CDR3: TGCGCCAGCAGCTGGGACGGCCAGGGTCCCCAGCATTTT.

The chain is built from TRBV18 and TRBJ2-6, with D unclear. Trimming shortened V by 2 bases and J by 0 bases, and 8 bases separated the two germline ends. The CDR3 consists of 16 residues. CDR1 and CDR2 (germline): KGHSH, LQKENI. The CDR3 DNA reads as TGTGCCAGCTCACCAATGACACCCTCTGGGGCCAACGTCCTGACTTTC. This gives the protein CASSPMTPSGANVLTF.

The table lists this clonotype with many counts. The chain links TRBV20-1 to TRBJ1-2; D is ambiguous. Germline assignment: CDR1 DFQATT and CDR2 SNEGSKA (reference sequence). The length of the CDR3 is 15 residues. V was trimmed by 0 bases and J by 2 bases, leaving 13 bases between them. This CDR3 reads CSARDTAPQNYGYTF. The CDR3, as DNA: TGCAGTGCTAGAGATACTGCCCCACAAAACTATGGCTACACCTTC.

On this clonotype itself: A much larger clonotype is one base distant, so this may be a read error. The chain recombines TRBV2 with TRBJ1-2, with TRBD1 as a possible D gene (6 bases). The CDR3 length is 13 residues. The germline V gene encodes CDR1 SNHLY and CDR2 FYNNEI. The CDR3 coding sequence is TGTGCCAGCAGGGCACAGGGAGGCTATGGCTTCACCTTC. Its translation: CASRAQGGYGFTF.

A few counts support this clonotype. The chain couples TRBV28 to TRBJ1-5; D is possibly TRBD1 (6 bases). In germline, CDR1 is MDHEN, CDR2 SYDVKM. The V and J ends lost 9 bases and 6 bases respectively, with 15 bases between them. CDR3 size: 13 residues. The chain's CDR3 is CASQTGLRQPQHF. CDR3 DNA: TGTGCCAGTCAAACAGGGCTGCGTCAGCCCCAGCATTTT.

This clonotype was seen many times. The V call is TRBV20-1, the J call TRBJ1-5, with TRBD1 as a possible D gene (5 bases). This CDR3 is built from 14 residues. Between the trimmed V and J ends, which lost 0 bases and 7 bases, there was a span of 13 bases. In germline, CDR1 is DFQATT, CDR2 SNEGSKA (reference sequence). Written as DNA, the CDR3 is TGCAGTGCTAGAGATCACGGGACCGGACAGCCCCAGCATTTT. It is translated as CSARDHGTGQPQHF.

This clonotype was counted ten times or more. The CDR3 coding sequence is TGCAGTGCTACCCGCCTTCGAACGGGGGGCCTATGGGAGCAGTACTTC. It specifies CSATRLRTGGLWEQYF. The chain uses TRBV20-1 and TRBJ2-7; D perhaps matches TRBD2 (7 bases). The germline CDR1 and CDR2 sequences are DFQATT and SNEGSKA (reference sequence). The V and J ends lost 4 bases and 7 bases respectively, with 26 bases between them. The CDR3 runs 16 residues.

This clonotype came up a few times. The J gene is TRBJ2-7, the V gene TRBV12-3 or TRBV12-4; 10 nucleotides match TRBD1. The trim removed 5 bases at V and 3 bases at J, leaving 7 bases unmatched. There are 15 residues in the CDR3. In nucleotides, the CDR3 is TGTGCCAGCAGTCGTCGGGACAGGGGCCTCTACGAGCAGTACTTC. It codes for CASSRRDRGLYEQYF.

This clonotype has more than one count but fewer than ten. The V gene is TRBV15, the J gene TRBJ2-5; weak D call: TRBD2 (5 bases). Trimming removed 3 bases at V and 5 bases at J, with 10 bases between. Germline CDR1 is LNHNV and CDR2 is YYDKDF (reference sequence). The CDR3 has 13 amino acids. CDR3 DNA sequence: TGTGCCACCAGCAGGAGGGATTGGGAGACCCAGTACTTC. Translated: CATSRRDWETQYF.